Each of the 5 T cell receptor beta chains below was sequenced from the same sample in a study of glioma-infiltrating T cells (TCRdb year 2016). Sequencing took place on an Illumina MiSeq. The iRepertoire nested amplicon-rescue multiplex PCR (arm-PCR) platform was used to amplify TCR alpha and beta CDR3 regions from RNA. TCRdb trimmed the raw reads at Q25, called clones with MiXCR and kept productive beta chains. Rows with one shared CDR3 protein collapse into an entry with the most common genes and DNA. Counted in this sample were about 140,000 distinct CDR3 sequences; roughly two fifths of them appeared once. The top ten constitute 20% to 25% of the sample. Sequencing input: glioma tissue, nonneoplastic brain tissue, or PBMCs (not recorded which). The source of these receptors is a human donor with low-grade glioma or glioblastoma, undergoing nonglioma brain surgery, or in good health (not recorded which).

This clonotype was found a few times. This chain connects TRBV19 to TRBJ1-3; D may be TRBD1 (6 bases). This CDR3 has 16 amino acids. The V gene lost 5 bases and the J gene lost 0 bases, with 14 bases spanning the gap. Per germline, CDR1 LNHDA and CDR2 SQIVND (reference sequence). CDR3 residues: CASSPRDINSGNTIYF. The CDR3 DNA reads TGTGCCAGTAGTCCTCGGGACATCAACTCTGGAAACACCATATATTTT. Looking up the rest from reference TRBV19 and TRBJ1-3 gives the full variable domain: DGGITQSPKYLFRKEGQNVTLSCEQNLNHDAMYWYRQDPGQGLRLIYYSQIVNDFQKGDIAEGYSVSREKKESFPLTVTSAQKNPTAFYLCASSPRDINSGNTIYFGEGSWLTVV.

This rearrangement joins TRBV29-1 to TRBJ1-2; D gene uncertain. CDR3 size: 13 residues. CDR1 and CDR2 (germline): SQVTM, ANQGSEA. V lost 5 bases to trimming and J lost 4 bases, with 14 bases between them. The CDR3 is CSVPYYLGYGYTF. The CDR3, as DNA: TGCAGCGTTCCCTATTACCTTGGCTATGGCTACACCTTC.

The chain combines TRBV3-1 with TRBJ2-1, with D possibly matching TRBD2 (5 bases). V lost 3 bases, J lost 6 bases, and 15 bases lay in between. Germline CDR1 reads LGHDT; CDR2 reads YNNKEL (reference sequence). This CDR3 has 15 residues. The CDR3 nucleotides read TGTGCCAGCAGCCATGACTATCCTGTGATCAATGAGCAGTTCTTC. Its protein is CASSHDYPVINEQFF.

The chain carries TRBV19 and TRBJ2-2; TRBD1 matches at 7 bases. J was trimmed by 0 bases and V by 7 bases; bases with no gene match: 2. The CDR3 spans 14 residues. Germline V lookup: CDR1 LNHDA, CDR2 SQIVND (reference sequence). DNA for the CDR3: TGTGCCAGTAATGGACAGGCGAACACCGGGGAGCTGTTTTTT. It encodes CASNGQANTGELFF.

This clonotype showed up just a few times. The chain combines TRBV6-2 or TRBV6-3 with TRBJ2-2; 8 bases agree with TRBD2. CDR3 length equals 13 residues. Germline assignment: CDR1 MNHEY and CDR2 SVGEGT. V dropped 10 bases and J dropped 5; count of bases not matched to a gene: 6. The CDR3 loop reads CAIARGGTGELFF. The CDR3 nucleotides read TGTGCCATCGCACGGGGGGGAACCGGGGAGCTGTTTTTT.